This is a list of T cell receptor beta chains from one sample in a study of blood T cell repertoires in COVID-19. Produced via immunoSEQ multiplex PCR; TCRdb's table is partial and in-frame only. The profile covers about 310,000 clones, with around nine tenths appearing a single time and 1% taken by the ten largest. Specimen: peripheral blood. The source is a man aged 45-65 years with active or convalescent COVID-19. CDR3s include the opening cysteine and the closing phenylalanine or tryptophan. Fields, in order: D gene, clone size, J gene, CDR3 length, V gene, CDR3 protein, CDR3 DNA. The D gene is left open where the match is weak. Expanded clones get a size class; other rows say once, few or many, or leave the size out.

>TRBD1|-|TRBJ2-3|16|TRBV9
CASSVDSGQSTDTQYF
TGTGCCAGCAGCGTAGACTCGGGACAGAGCACAGATACGCAGTATTTT
>TRBD1|-|TRBJ1-3|16|TRBV5-6
CASSHYGTASGNTIYF
TGTGCCAGCAGTCACTACGGGACAGCCTCTGGAAACACCATATATTTT
>TRBD1|-|TRBJ1-5|16|TRBV7-9
CASSLARGQGNQPQHF
TGTGCCAGCAGCTTAGCGCGGGGACAGGGTAATCAGCCCCAGCATTTT
>-|-|TRBJ1-2|15|TRBV28
CASRRIQGGGYGYTF
TGTGCCAGCAGACGTATACAGGGCGGTGGCTATGGCTACACCTTC
>-|-|TRBJ2-1|11|TRBV28
CASSSYNEQFF
TGTGCCAGCTCATCCTACAATGAGCAGTTCTTC
>-|-|TRBJ1-1|14|TRBV3-1/TRBV3-2
CASSSTVLNTEAFF
TGTGCCAGCAGCTCGACAGTGTTGAACACTGAAGCTTTCTTT
>-|-|TRBJ2-1|12|TRBV28
CASSLSHSSQFF
TGTGCCAGCAGTTTATCCCATTCCAGTCAGTTCTTC
>TRBD1|-|TRBJ2-7|13|TRBV2
CASRTGGSHEQYF
TGTGCCAGCAGGACAGGGGGTAGCCACGAGCAGTACTTC
>TRBD1|once|TRBJ1-4|15|TRBV7-2
CASSLISGGEEKLFF
TGTGCCAGCAGCTTAATTTCAGGGGGTGAAGAAAAACTGTTTTTT
>-|-|TRBJ2-4|13|TRBV28
CASSLTAGNIQYF
TGTGCCAGCAGTTTGACAGCAGGGAACATTCAGTACTTC
>-|-|TRBJ2-3|14|TRBV2
CASSEGLSTDTQYF
TGTGCCAGCAGTGAGGGACTTAGCACAGATACGCAGTATTTT
>-|-|TRBJ2-7|12|TRBV30
CAWKPEESEQYF
TGTGCCTGGAAGCCGGAGGAGAGCGAGCAGTACTTC